This is a list of T cell receptor beta chains from one sample in a study of CD8 T cells in Susac syndrome. From the immunoSEQ multiplex PCR reads, TCRdb called clonotypes with MiXCR, one entry per CDR3 protein. This table holds 95,000 to 150,000 distinct CDR3 sequences, approximately 96% found once. Sequenced material: CD4+ T cells from PBMCs. These receptors all stem from a human donor with Susac syndrome. CDR3s include the opening cysteine and the closing phenylalanine or tryptophan. Fields, in order: clone size, J gene, D gene, V gene, CDR3 protein, CDR3 DNA. A D gene is named only where the DNA matches it firmly. Size tells how often a clone was seen (once, few, many) or the class of an expanded clone, and some rows leave it out.

>NA|TRBJ2-7|TRBD2|TRBV6-2/TRBV6-3
CASSPTSGTNEQYF
TGTGCCAGCAGTCCGACTAGCGGGACGAACGAGCAGTACTTC
>NA|TRBJ2-1|NA|TRBV4-1
CASSFRPPSDEQFF
TGCGCCAGCAGCTTCCGACCCCCAAGCGATGAGCAGTTCTTC
>NA|TRBJ1-1|NA|TRBV20-1
CSARARRSNTEAFF
TGCAGTGCTAGAGCGCGGCGGTCGAACACTGAAGCTTTCTTT
>NA|TRBJ2-2|NA|TRBV28
CASSGPRGTGELFF
TGTGCCAGCTCAGGGCCCAGAGGCACCGGGGAGCTGTTTTTT
>once|TRBJ2-3|TRBD2|TRBV4-1
CASSQDRTSVSDTQYF
TGCGCCAGCAGCCAAGATAGGACTAGCGTGTCTGATACGCAGTATTTT
>NA|TRBJ2-7|TRBD1|TRBV18
CASSPGTGNYEQYF
TGTGCCAGCTCACCGGGGACAGGGAATTACGAGCAGTACTTC
>NA|TRBJ1-5|NA|TRBV30
CAWSVQGGNQPQHF
TGTGCCTGGAGTGTGCAGGGAGGCAATCAGCCCCAGCATTTT
>NA|TRBJ2-3|NA|TRBV5-4
CASSANRETDTQYF
TGTGCCAGCAGCGCAAACAGGGAAACAGATACGCAGTATTTT
>NA|TRBJ2-5|TRBD2|TRBV5-1
CASSLAPLTSGRETQYF
TGCGCCAGCAGCTTGGCCCCCCTGACTAGCGGGCGAGAGACCCAGTACTTC
>NA|TRBJ2-4|NA|TRBV28
CASSFEGKNIQYF
TGTGCCAGCAGTTTTGAAGGGAAAAACATTCAGTACTTC
>few|TRBJ1-5|NA|TRBV11-2
CASSLGPYSNQPQHF
TGTGCCAGCAGCTTAGGTCCGTATAGCAATCAGCCCCAGCATTTT
>NA|TRBJ2-3|NA|TRBV25-1
CASSDFGLSTDTQYF
TGTGCCAGCAGTGATTTCGGCCTAAGCACAGATACGCAGTATTTT
>few|TRBJ1-1|NA|TRBV5-1
CASSLSTNTEAFF
TGCGCCAGCAGCTTGTCGACCAACACTGAAGCTTTCTTT
>NA|TRBJ2-4|NA|TRBV20-1
CSARASASLENIQYF
TGCAGTGCTAGAGCTTCGGCTAGCTTGGAAAACATTCAGTACTTC
>NA|TRBJ1-2|NA|TRBV29-1
CSVEKRAISGYGYTF
TGCAGCGTTGAAAAAAGGGCCATATCAGGGTATGGCTACACCTTC
>NA|TRBJ1-1|TRBD1|TRBV29-1
CSVDNRGPTEAFF
TGCAGCGTTGATAACAGGGGGCCCACTGAAGCTTTCTTT
>NA|TRBJ1-2|NA|TRBV29-1
CSVRTAKDYGYTF
TGCAGCGTTAGGACAGCCAAAGACTATGGCTACACCTTC
>NA|TRBJ1-1|TRBD1|TRBV12-3/TRBV12-4
CASSRGTEVNTEAFF
TGTGCCAGCAGCCGAGGGACAGAGGTGAACACTGAAGCTTTCTTT
>NA|TRBJ2-5|TRBD1|TRBV4-3
CASSQGGQAQETQYF
TGCGCCAGCAGCCAAGGGGGACAGGCACAAGAGACCCAGTACTTC
>NA|TRBJ2-1|NA|TRBV4-3
CASSQASKGLNEQFF
TGCGCCAGCAGCCAAGCTAGTAAGGGCCTTAATGAGCAGTTCTTC
>NA|TRBJ2-1|TRBD1|TRBV5-4
CASSLAKGAGYNEQFF
TGTGCCAGCAGCTTGGCCAAGGGGGCAGGCTACAATGAGCAGTTCTTC
>NA|TRBJ2-5|NA|TRBV12-3/TRBV12-4
CASSKVVTGETQYF
TGTGCCAGCAGCAAGGTCGTGACTGGAGAGACCCAGTACTTC